The TCR beta chain under discussion was sequenced for a study of CD8+ T cells in alopecia areata. Trimming pared 3 bases from V and 3 bases from J, leaving 7 bases between. The CDR3 contains 13 residues. Germline CDR1 MDHEN, CDR2 SYDVKM. Sequencing templates came from extracted RNA that was reverse transcribed into cDNA. Sequenced by immunoSEQ multiplex PCR; TCRdb stores in-frame clones only, minus some. The sample lists approximately 120,000 clones; roughly 50% were seen once. This TCR derives from a human donor with alopecia areata. Sequenced sample: NKG2D-low CD8+ T cells sorted from blood. The rearrangement links TRBV28 to TRBJ2-3, with D perhaps TRBD2 (6 bases). In DNA, the CDR3 is TGTGCCAGCAGTTTGGCGGGGACAGATACGCAGTATTTT. Protein sequence: CASSLAGTDTQYF. The full variable domain, with the rest looked up from reference TRBV28 and TRBJ2-3, is DVKVTQSSRYLVKRTGEKVFLECVQDMDHENMFWYRQDPGLGLRLIYFSYDVKMKEKGDIPEGYSVSREKKERFSLILESASTNQTSMYLCASSLAGTDTQYFGPGTRLTVL.